What follows are 23 T cell receptor beta chains derived from one specimen sequenced in a study of low-dose radiotherapy and immunotherapy resistance in tumors. The time point denotes: after trial treatment. The treatment denotes: LDRT plus nivolumab, ipilimumab, low-dose cyclophosphamide and aspirin (RACIN trial). Alpha and beta chains were covered, as first-strand cDNA relied on TRAV- and TRBV-specific primers. PCR amplification of the TCRs was performed with Phusion for 20 PCR cycles, and it relied on a constant-region primer together with a V-primer adapter. TCRdb re-called the reads with MiXCR, one entry per CDR3 protein. The data hold about 91,000 distinct CDR3 sequences, with less than 25% observed a single time. This sample comprised PBMCs, obtained after low-dose radiotherapy plus immunotherapy. The receptors here all came from a female donor with ovarian cancer.

This clonotype was seen repeatedly, ten times or more. The V call is TRBV6-2 or TRBV6-3, the J call TRBJ2-1; TRBD2 aligns across 12 bases. Unmatched junction bases numbered 6, after V lost 6 bases and J lost 3 bases. There are 16 residues in the CDR3. Germline values: CDR1 MNHEY, CDR2 SVGEGT. Here the CDR3 reads CASSPKGLAGYNEQFF. In DNA, the CDR3 is TGTGCCAGCAGCCCGAAGGGACTAGCGGGCTACAATGAGCAGTTCTTC.

This clonotype appeared many times. V and J are TRBV19 and TRBJ2-7; 12 bases are shared with TRBD2. V shed 3 bases and J 1 base; nucleotides not matched to a gene: 7. The germline CDR1 and CDR2 sequences are LNHDA and SQIVND (reference sequence). CDR3 length: 17 amino acids. The CDR3 protein is CASSIVAGTSGSYEQYF. CDR3 sequence (DNA): TGTGCCAGTAGTATCGTTGCGGGGACTAGCGGGTCCTACGAGCAGTACTTC. The whole variable domain, filled in from reference TRBV19 and TRBJ2-7, reads DGGITQSPKYLFRKEGQNVTLSCEQNLNHDAMYWYRQDPGQGLRLIYYSQIVNDFQKGDIAEGYSVSREKKESFPLTVTSAQKNPTAFYLCASSIVAGTSGSYEQYFGPGTRLTVT.

This clonotype was detected ten times or more. The chain's CDR3 is CASSSTSGMGGEQFF. In nucleotides, the CDR3 is TGTGCCAGCAGCTCGACTAGCGGGATGGGGGGCGAGCAGTTCTTC. The chain employs TRBV6-2 or TRBV6-3 and TRBJ2-1, with TRBD2 identical over 11 bases. The CDR3 totals 15 residues. The ends lost 6 bases at V and 10 bases at J; junction bases unmatched: 11. Per germline, CDR1 MNHEY and CDR2 SVGEGT.

This clonotype was seen at least ten times. The chain carries TRBV15 and TRBJ1-4; the D is unclear. Trimming left V 5 bases short and J 2 bases short, with 12 bases between. Looked up from germline, CDR1 is LNHNV and CDR2 is YYDKDF (reference sequence). The CDR3 sequence is 15 residues long. CDR3 sequence reads: CATSPLRVTNEKLFF. CDR3 coding DNA: TGTGCCACCAGCCCACTGCGGGTGACTAATGAAAAACTGTTTTTT.

The V gene is TRBV5-8, the J gene TRBJ2-2; 7 positions agree with TRBD1. Germline V gives CDR1 SGHTS, CDR2 YDEGEE. V was pared by 2 bases and J by 6 bases, with 13 bases of the junction left unmatched. The CDR3 is 17 amino acids. The CDR3 loop is CASSLQGLFGGAGELFF. For the CDR3, the DNA is TGTGCCAGCAGCTTACAGGGGTTATTTGGCGGCGCCGGGGAGCTGTTTTTT.

Many counts were recorded for this clonotype. Here the CDR3 reads CASSSGLAGASYEQYF. The CDR3 nucleotides are TGTGCCAGCAGCTCCGGTCTAGCGGGAGCGAGCTACGAGCAGTACTTC. V and J are TRBV2 and TRBJ2-7, with TRBD2 matching 10 bases. Germline V lookup: CDR1 SNHLY, CDR2 FYNNEI. The V gene end was trimmed by 6 bases and the J gene end by 3 bases; junction bases not matched to a gene: 11. CDR3 size: 16 residues.

This clonotype has at least ten counts. The rearrangement uses TRBV7-6 and TRBJ2-3, with D possibly matching TRBD2 (6 bases). V lost 5 bases and J 1 base, leaving 13 bases between the germline ends. This CDR3 comprises 15 residues. CDR1 SGHVS and CDR2 FNYEAQ come from the germline V gene. The CDR3 bases are TGTGCCAGCAGCCCGGGAGTAGGAGGCACAGATACGCAGTATTTT. Translated, it gives CASSPGVGGTDTQYF. Based on the CDR3 plus reference TRBV7-6 and TRBJ2-3, the full variable domain is GAGVSQSPRYKVTKRGQDVALRCDPISGHVSLYWYRQALGQGPEFLTYFNYEAQQDKSGLPNDRFSAERPEGSISTLTIQRTEQRDSAMYRCASSPGVGGTDTQYFGPGTRLTVL.

At least ten counts were recorded for this clonotype. The chain combines TRBV28 with TRBJ1-2; D unclear. In germline, CDR1 is MDHEN, CDR2 SYDVKM. The CDR3 runs to 13 residues. Trimming stripped 0 bases from V and 4 bases from J, with 6 bases between. CDR3 nucleotides: TGTGCCAGCAGTTTATGGGGCCTCTATGGCTACACCTTC. Translating gives CASSLWGLYGYTF.

This clonotype was recorded many times. The chain links TRBV3-1 to TRBJ2-5; 10 bases agree with TRBD2. The CDR3 has 16 residues. V gave up 2 bases and J gave up 4 bases; unmatched junction bases: 7. CDR1 and CDR2 from the germline V gene are LGHDT and YNNKEL (reference sequence). Written as DNA, the CDR3 is TGTGCCAGCAGCCAACCAGCTAGCGGGGGTAGAGAGACCCAGTACTTC. Translated, it gives CASSQPASGGRETQYF.

The chain couples TRBV9 to TRBJ2-7, with 12 bases matching TRBD2. Unmatched junction bases numbered 5, after V lost 2 bases and J lost 5 bases. The CDR3 covers 15 residues. CDR1 is SGDLS, CDR2 YYNGEE, per germline. In DNA form, the CDR3 reads TGTGCCAGCAGCGTGACTAGCGGGAGATACGACGAGCAGTACTTC. As protein: CASSVTSGRYDEQYF. The whole variable domain, remainder taken from reference TRBV9 and TRBJ2-7, is DSGVTQTPKHLITATGQRVTLRCSPRSGDLSVYWYQQSLDQGLQFLIQYYNGEERAKGNILERFSAQQFPDLHSELNLSSLELGDSALYFCASSVTSGRYDEQYFGPGTRLTVT.

This clonotype has a count of ten or more. The V and J genes are TRBV9 and TRBJ2-7; D gene unclear. Looked up from germline, CDR1 is SGDLS and CDR2 is YYNGEE. The CDR3 is 16 amino acids. Trimming removed 3 bases from V and 4 bases from J, with 20 bases in between. The CDR3, as DNA: TGTGCCAGCAGCGGTCCAAACTCGTTAGGAGAGTACGAGCAGTACTTC. This translates into CASSGPNSLGEYEQYF.

There are many counts of this clonotype. The CDR3 reads CASRGQGSDSPLHF. The CDR3 region has the DNA TGTGCCAGCAGAGGACAGGGGTCGGATTCACCCCTCCACTTT. The V call is TRBV6-4, the J call TRBJ1-6, with 9 bases that match TRBD1. The length of the CDR3 is 14 residues. Trimming removed 6 bases from V and 8 bases from J; junction bases left unmatched: 5. CDR1 and CDR2 from the germline V gene are MRHNA and SNTAGT.

This chain connects TRBV5-4 to TRBJ1-1, with 7 bases identical to TRBD1. CDR3 size: 14 residues. The germline CDR1 and CDR2 sequences are SGHNT and YYREEE (reference sequence). The junction had 3 bases not matched to a gene; V was cut back by 1 base and J by 3 bases. As DNA, the CDR3 is TGTGCCAGCAGCTTGATCGGACAGGACACTGAAGCTTTCTTT. It codes for CASSLIGQDTEAFF.

This clonotype has at least ten counts. The chain has TRBV11-2 and TRBJ2-2; no clear D gene. V was shortened by 1 base and J by 1 base, with 4 bases between the two germline ends. Germline V gene sequence: CDR1 SGHAT, CDR2 FQNNGV. CDR3 size: 14 residues. In DNA form, the CDR3 reads TGTGCCAGCAGCTTAGGACAGAACACCGGGGAGCTGTTTTTT. Translated: CASSLGQNTGELFF.

About this clonotype: One base separates it from a far larger clone, so it is likely a read error. This rearrangement joins TRBV5-7 to TRBJ1-4, with D maybe TRBD1 (6 bases). TRBV5-7 is labeled an ORF, and its function is uncertain. This CDR3 has 14 amino acids. Trimming pared 4 bases from V and 3 bases from J, leaving 10 bases between. This chain's CDR3 is CASSPRGSNEKLFF. CDR3 bases: TGTGCCAGCAGCCCCAGGGGTTCTAATGAAAAACTGTTTTTT.

This clonotype was counted ten times or more. The genes are TRBV19 and TRBJ2-7, with 14 bases identical to TRBD2. Germline CDR1 is LNHDA and CDR2 is SQIVND (reference sequence). V was clipped by 7 bases and J by 6 bases; unmatched bases: 8. CDR3 length equals 15 residues. The CDR3 is CASTSRTSGRTEQYF. The CDR3 region has the DNA TGTGCCAGTACCAGCCGGACTAGCGGGAGGACCGAGCAGTACTTC.

This clonotype was observed at least ten times. This chain uses TRBV7-2 with TRBJ2-7; D perhaps matches TRBD2 (6 bases). The V end was cut by 5 bases, the J end by 2 bases, with 13 bases between. The CDR3 loop spans 14 amino acids. Germline lookup yields CDR1 SGHTA and CDR2 FQGNSA. The CDR3 DNA is TGTGCCAGCAGCCCCGGAGGGGTACCCTACGAGCAGTACTTC. Protein: CASSPGGVPYEQYF.

This clonotype was seen at least ten times. This rearrangement joins TRBV18 to TRBJ1-1; D is perhaps TRBD1 (5 bases). This CDR3 is built from 11 residues. Trimming removed 4 bases at V and 13 bases at J, with 13 bases between. Germline values: CDR1 KGHSH, CDR2 LQKENI. The CDR3 nucleotides are TGTGCCAGCTCACAGGCCGGGGGGGTTTTCTTT. It encodes CASSQAGGVFF. The full variable domain, its missing parts supplied by reference TRBV18 and TRBJ1-1, is NAGVMQNPRHLVRRRGQEARLRCSPMKGHSHVYWYRQLPEEGLKFMVYLQKENIIDESGMPKERFSAEFPKEGPSILRIQQVVRGDSAAYFCASSQAGGVFFGQGTRLTVV.

At least ten counts were recorded for this clonotype. The chain's CDR3 is CASIANSGANVLTF. The CDR3 DNA is TGTGCCAGCATCGCTAACTCTGGGGCCAACGTCCTGACTTTC. This chain links TRBV2 with TRBJ2-6, with unresolved D. There are 14 residues in the CDR3. V was clipped by 7 bases and J by 0 bases, with 7 bases between them. The germline V gene has CDR1 SNHLY and CDR2 FYNNEI.

A few counts support this clonotype. The chain recombines TRBV20-1 with TRBJ1-1, with 7 positions matching TRBD1. V lost 5 bases and J lost 2; bases outside the gene matches: 5. Germline-derived CDR1 and CDR2 are DFQATT and SNEGSKA (reference sequence). CDR3 size: 13 residues. The chain's CDR3 is CSARQGGNTEAFF. CDR3 nucleotides: TGCAGTGCTCGACAGGGAGGTAACACTGAAGCTTTCTTT.

There are many counts of this clonotype. This CDR3 is CASSANRGGSGGNTIYF. DNA of the CDR3: TGTGCCAGCAGCGCGAATCGGGGTGGCAGCGGGGGAAACACCATATATTTT. The chain is built from TRBV7-2 and TRBJ1-3; D is ambiguous. Trimming cost V 5 bases and J 4 bases, with 21 bases left between them. There are 17 residues in the CDR3. The germline V gene encodes CDR1 SGHTA and CDR2 FQGNSA.

A note on this clonotype: A far larger clone is just one base off, so this is likely a read error. V and J are TRBV5-8 and TRBJ1-5, with D hard to call. V was cut by 4 bases and J by 7 bases, with 15 bases left in between. Germline CDR1 reads SGHTS; CDR2 reads YDEGEE. CDR3 length: 14 amino acids. The CDR3: CASSRKGDRQPQHF. DNA for the CDR3: TGTGCCAGCAGCCGAAAGGGCGATCGCCAGCCCCAGCATTTT.

In its sample, this clonotype was seen many times. The chain links TRBV4-1 to TRBJ2-7, with D maybe TRBD2 (6 bases). V dropped 3 bases and J dropped 4 bases, with 10 bases sitting between them. The length of the CDR3 is 13 residues. In germline, CDR1 is MGHRA, CDR2 YSYEKL. The chain's CDR3 is CASSHGTQYEQYF. The CDR3 DNA reads TGCGCCAGCAGCCACGGGACTCAGTACGAGCAGTACTTC.